These T cell receptor beta chains were read from a single sample in a study of blood T cell repertoires in COVID-19. Only in-frame clones appear in the TCRdb table, and some are missing; sequencing was by immunoSEQ multiplex PCR. The sample lists about 380,000 clones, roughly 91% occurring once. Material: PBMCs or T cells enriched from blood (not recorded which). These receptors came from a woman younger than 35 who had recovered from COVID-19. The CDR3 runs from the conserved cysteine through the conserved F or W. The D gene is left open where the match is weak.

>-|TRBV7-6
CASSLKGNQETQYF
>TRBD1|TRBV18
CASSRQGAPGNTIYF
>-|TRBV6-5
CASSYEGYEQYF
>-|TRBV11-2
CASSQQGGNQPQHF
>-|TRBV7-8
CASSLVGIVSYEQYF
>-|TRBV28
CASSPPRDGYTF
>-|TRBV5-1
CASSFNFVTNSYEQYF
>-|TRBV28
CAIATSPNEKLFF
>-|TRBV30
CAWSPPRGGSTNEKLFF
>-|TRBV3-1/TRBV3-2
CASSHMGQNTEAFF
>TRBD1|TRBV19
CASSDREHEQYF
>-|TRBV9
CASSVAPDTLIVEKLFF